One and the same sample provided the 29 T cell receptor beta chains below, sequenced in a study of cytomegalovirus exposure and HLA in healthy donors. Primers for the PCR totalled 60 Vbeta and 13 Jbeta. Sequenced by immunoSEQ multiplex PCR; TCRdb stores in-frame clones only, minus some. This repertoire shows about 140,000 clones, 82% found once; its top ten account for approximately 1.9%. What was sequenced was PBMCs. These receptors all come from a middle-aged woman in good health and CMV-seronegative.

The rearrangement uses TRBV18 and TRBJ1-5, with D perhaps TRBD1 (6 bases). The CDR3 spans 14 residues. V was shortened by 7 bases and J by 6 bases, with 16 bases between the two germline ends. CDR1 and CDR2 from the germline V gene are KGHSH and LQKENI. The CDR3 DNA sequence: TGTGCCAGCTGCCGAGGGGGGGAAATTCAGCCCCAGCATTTT. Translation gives CASCRGGEIQPQHF.

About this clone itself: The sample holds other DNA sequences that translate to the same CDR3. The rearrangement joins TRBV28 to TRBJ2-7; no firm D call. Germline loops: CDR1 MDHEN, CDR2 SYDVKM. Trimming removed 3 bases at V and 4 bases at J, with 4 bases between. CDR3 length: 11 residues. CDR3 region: CASSFVYEQYF. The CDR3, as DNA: TGTGCCAGCAGTTTCGTGTACGAGCAGTACTTC.

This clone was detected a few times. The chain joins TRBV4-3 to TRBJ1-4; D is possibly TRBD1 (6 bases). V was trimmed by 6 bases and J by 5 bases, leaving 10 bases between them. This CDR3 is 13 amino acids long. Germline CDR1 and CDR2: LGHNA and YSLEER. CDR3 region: CASSLQGNEKLFF. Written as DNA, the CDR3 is TGCGCCAGCAGTCTACAGGGAAATGAAAAACTGTTTTTT.

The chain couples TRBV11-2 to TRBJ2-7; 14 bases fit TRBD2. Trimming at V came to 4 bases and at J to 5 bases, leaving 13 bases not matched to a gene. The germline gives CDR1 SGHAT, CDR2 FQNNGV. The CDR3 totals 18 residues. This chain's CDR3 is CASSYSGLAGGVSHEQYF. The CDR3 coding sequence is TGTGCCAGCAGCTACTCTGGACTAGCGGGAGGAGTATCCCACGAGCAGTACTTC.

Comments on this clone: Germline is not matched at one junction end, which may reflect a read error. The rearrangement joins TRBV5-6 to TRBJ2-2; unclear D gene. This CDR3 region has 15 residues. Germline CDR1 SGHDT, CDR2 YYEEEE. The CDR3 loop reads CASSRPGLTTEELFF. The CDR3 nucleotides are TGTGCCAGCAGTCGTCCAGGTCTTACCACCGAGGAGCTGTTTTTT.

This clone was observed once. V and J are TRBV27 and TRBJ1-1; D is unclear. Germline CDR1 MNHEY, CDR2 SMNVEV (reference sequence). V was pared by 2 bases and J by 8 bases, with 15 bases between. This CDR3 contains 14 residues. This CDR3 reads CASSLRGLATEAFF. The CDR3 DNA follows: TGTGCCAGCAGTTTAAGAGGACTCGCCACGGAAGCTTTCTTT.

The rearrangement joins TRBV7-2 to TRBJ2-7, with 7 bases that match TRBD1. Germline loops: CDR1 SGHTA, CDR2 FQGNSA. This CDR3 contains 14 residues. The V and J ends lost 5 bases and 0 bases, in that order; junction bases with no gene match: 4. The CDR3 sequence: CASSPDRDSYEQYF. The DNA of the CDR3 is TGTGCCAGCAGCCCCGACAGGGACTCCTACGAGCAGTACTTC.

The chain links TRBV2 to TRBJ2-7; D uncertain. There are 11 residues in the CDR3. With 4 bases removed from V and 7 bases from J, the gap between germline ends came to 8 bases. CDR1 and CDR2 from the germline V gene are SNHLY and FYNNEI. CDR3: CASSVLEEQYF. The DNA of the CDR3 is TGTGCCAGCAGTGTTCTCGAGGAGCAGTACTTC.

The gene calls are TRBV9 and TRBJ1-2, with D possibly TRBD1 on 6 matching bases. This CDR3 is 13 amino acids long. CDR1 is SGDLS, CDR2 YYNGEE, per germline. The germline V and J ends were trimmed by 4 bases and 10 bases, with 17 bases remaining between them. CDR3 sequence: CASSPKPRGAYTF. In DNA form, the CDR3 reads TGTGCCAGCAGCCCAAAGCCCAGGGGAGCCTACACCTTC.

CDR3 sequence (DNA): TGTGCCAGCAGCTTAGAGGCCGATAGCAATCAGCCCCAGCATTTT. Amino acids: CASSLEADSNQPQHF. The V and J genes are TRBV11-2 and TRBJ1-5, with D hard to call. This CDR3 has 15 residues. The ends were cut back, 0 bases at V and 0 bases at J, with 6 bases in the middle. Germline V lookup: CDR1 SGHAT, CDR2 FQNNGV.

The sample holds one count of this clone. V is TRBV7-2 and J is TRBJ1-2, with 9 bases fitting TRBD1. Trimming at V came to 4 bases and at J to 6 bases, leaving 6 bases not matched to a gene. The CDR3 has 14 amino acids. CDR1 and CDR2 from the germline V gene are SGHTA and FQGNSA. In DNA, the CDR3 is TGTGCCAGCAGCTCTACAGGGGGCGTTAATGGCTACACCTTC. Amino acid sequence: CASSSTGGVNGYTF.

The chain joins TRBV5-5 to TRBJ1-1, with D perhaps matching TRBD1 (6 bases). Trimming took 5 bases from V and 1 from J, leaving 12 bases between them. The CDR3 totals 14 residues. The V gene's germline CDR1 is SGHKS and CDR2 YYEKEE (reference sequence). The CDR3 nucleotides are TGTGCCAGCAGACCGGGACACTCGAACACTGAAGCTTTCTTT. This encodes CASRPGHSNTEAFF.

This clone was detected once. The CDR3 here is CASSYFASGGEQFF. DNA of the CDR3: TGTGCCAGCAGTTACTTCGCTAGCGGGGGTGAGCAGTTCTTC. The chain links TRBV6-5 to TRBJ2-1, with 10 positions matching TRBD2. The germline V gene encodes CDR1 MNHEY and CDR2 SVGAGI. V dropped 1 base and J dropped 9; count of bases not matched to a gene: 3. CDR3 size: 14 residues.

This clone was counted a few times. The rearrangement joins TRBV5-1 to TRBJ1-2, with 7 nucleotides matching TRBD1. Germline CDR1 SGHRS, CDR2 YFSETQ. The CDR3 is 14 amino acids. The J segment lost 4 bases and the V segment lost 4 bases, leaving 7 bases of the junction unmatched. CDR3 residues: CASSLTGTVYGYTF. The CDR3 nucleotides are TGCGCCAGCAGCCTAACCGGGACAGTCTATGGCTACACCTTC. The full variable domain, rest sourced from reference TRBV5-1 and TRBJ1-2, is KAGVTQTPRYLIKTRGQQVTLSCSPISGHRSVSWYQQTPGQGLQFLFEYFSETQRNKGNFPGRFSGRQFSNSRSEMNVSTLELGDSALYLCASSLTGTVYGYTFGSGTRLTVV.

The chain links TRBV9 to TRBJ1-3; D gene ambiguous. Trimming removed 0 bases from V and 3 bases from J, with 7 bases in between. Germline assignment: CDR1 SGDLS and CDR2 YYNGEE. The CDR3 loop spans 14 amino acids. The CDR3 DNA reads TGTGCCAGCAGCGTAGGCCGACTTGGAAACACCATATATTTT. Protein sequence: CASSVGRLGNTIYF.

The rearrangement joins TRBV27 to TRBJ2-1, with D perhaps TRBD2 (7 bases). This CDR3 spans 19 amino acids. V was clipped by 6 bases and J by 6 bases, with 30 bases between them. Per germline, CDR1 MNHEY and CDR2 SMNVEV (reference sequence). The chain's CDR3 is CASRGGGGRSPWDANEQFF. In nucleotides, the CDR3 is TGTGCCAGCAGGGGGGGAGGGGGACGCAGCCCCTGGGACGCCAATGAGCAGTTCTTC.

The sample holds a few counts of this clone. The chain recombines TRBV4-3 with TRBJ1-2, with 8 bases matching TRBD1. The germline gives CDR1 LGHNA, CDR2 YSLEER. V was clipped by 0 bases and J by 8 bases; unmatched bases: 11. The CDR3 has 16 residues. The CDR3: CASSQEMGQGASGYTF. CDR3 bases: TGCGCCAGCAGCCAAGAAATGGGGCAGGGGGCTAGCGGCTACACCTTC.

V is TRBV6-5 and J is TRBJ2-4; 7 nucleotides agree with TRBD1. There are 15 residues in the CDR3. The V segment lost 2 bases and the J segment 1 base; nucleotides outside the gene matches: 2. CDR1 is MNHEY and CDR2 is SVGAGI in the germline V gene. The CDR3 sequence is CASSYLDRAKNIQYF. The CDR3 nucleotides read TGTGCCAGCAGTTACCTGGACAGGGCCAAAAACATTCAGTACTTC.

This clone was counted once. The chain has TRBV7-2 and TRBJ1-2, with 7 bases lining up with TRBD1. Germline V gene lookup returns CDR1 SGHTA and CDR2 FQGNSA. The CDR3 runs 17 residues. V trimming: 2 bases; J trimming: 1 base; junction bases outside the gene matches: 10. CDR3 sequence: CASSLRTGDIFNYGYTF. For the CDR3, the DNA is TGTGCCAGCAGCTTACGGACAGGAGACATTTTTAACTATGGCTACACCTTC.

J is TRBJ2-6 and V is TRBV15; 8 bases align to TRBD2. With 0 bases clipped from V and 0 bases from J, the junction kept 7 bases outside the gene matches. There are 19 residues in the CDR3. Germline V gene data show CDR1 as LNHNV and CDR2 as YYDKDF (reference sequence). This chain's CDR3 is CATSRDRGSGNSGANVLTF. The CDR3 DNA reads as TGTGCCACCAGCAGAGATCGTGGTAGCGGGAACTCTGGGGCCAACGTCCTGACTTTC.

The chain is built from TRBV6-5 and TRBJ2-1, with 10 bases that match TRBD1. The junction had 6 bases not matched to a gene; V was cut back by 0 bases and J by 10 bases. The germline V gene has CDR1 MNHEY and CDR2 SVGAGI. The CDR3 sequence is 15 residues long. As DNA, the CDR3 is TGTGCCAGCAGTTACTCGCCGGACAGGGGGGTCGAGCAGTTCTTC. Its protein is CASSYSPDRGVEQFF.

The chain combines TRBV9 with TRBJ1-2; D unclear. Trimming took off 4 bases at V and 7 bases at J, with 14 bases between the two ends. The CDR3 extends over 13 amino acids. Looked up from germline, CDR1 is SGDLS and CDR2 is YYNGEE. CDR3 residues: CASSPTLTSGYTF. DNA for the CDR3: TGTGCCAGCAGCCCCACCCTTACTAGTGGCTACACCTTC. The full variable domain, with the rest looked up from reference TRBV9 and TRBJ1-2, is DSGVTQTPKHLITATGQRVTLRCSPRSGDLSVYWYQQSLDQGLQFLIQYYNGEERAKGNILERFSAQQFPDLHSELNLSSLELGDSALYFCASSPTLTSGYTFGSGTRLTVV.

This CDR3 is CASSIDRWSSYEQYF. CDR3 DNA: TGTGCCAGCAGCATAGACCGATGGAGCTCCTACGAGCAGTACTTC. This chain links TRBV21-1 with TRBJ2-7; TRBD2 was called by the table and not checked on the DNA. TRBV21-1 is listed as a pseudogene. The CDR3 is made up of 15 amino acids.

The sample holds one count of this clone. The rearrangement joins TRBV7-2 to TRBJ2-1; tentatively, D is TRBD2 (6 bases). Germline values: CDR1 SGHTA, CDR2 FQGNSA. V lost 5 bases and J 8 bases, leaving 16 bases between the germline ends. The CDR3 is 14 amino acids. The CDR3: CASSPWRGDDEQFF. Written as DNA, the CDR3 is TGTGCCAGCAGCCCCTGGAGGGGAGACGATGAGCAGTTCTTC.

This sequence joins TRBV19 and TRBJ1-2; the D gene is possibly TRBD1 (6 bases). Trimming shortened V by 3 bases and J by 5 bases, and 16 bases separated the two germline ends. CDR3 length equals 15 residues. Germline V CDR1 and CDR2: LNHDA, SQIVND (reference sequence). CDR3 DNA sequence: TGTGCCAGTAGTATGGGGGCAAGCGTGGGATATGGCTACACCTTC. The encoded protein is CASSMGASVGYGYTF.

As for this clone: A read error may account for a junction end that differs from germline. The DNA for the CDR3 is TGTGCCATCAGTGCGTTTGGCGCGGGAGGGCCGAACGCCGGGGAGCTGTTTTTT. It encodes CAISAFGAGGPNAGELFF. The chain joins TRBV10-3 to TRBJ2-2, with 9 bases aligning to TRBD2. Germline V gives CDR1 ENHRY, CDR2 SYGVKD. The CDR3 covers 18 residues.

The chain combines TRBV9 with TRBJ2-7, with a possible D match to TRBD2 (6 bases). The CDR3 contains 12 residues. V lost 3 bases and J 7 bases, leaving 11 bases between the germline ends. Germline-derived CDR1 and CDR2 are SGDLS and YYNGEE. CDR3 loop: CASSGAGGEQYF. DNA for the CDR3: TGTGCCAGCAGCGGGGCTGGGGGGGAGCAGTACTTC.

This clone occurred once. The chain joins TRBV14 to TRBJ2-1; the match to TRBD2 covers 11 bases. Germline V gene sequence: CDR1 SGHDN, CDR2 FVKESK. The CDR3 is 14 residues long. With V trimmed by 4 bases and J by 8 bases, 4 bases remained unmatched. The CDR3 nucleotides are TGTGCCAGCAGCCCCGGACTAGCGGGTTATGAGCAGTTCTTC. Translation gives CASSPGLAGYEQFF.

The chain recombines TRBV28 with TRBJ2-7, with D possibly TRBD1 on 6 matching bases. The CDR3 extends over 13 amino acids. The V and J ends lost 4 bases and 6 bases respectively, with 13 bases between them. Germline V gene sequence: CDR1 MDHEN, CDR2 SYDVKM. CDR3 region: CASSSEQGGEQYF. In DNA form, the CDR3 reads TGTGCCAGCAGTTCCGAACAGGGTGGCGAGCAGTACTTC.